The next 9 T cell receptor beta chains were all read from a single sample in a study of shared clonotypes between healthy human individuals. Positively selected for CCR7, the CD45RO-negative cells used as naive CD8 cells excluded terminally differentiated effector memory CD45RA+ cells. Repertoires were generated with immunoSEQ multiplex PCR, while TCRdb's copy carries only in-frame clones and drops some. Here the sample spans about 2.1 million clones, over 85% being singletons. The sequenced material came from naive CD8+ T cells from PBMCs. The receptors derive from a man aged 18-30 years in good health. Some clones in this sample may be carry-over from other donors' samples.

The chain combines TRBV11-2 with TRBJ2-5, with no clear D. Germline assignment: CDR1 SGHAT and CDR2 FQNNGV. This CDR3 is 14 amino acids long. The V end was cut by 4 bases, the J end by 5 bases, with 14 bases between. CDR3 nucleotide sequence: TGTGCCAGCAGCTCCCTAGTCGGGCGGGAGACCCAGTACTTC. Its protein product is CASSSLVGRETQYF.

The gene calls are TRBV5-6 and TRBJ2-7; D remains unclear. There are 13 residues in the CDR3. From germline, CDR1 is SGHDT and CDR2 YYEEEE. V lost 4 bases and J lost 5, with 13 bases in between. The CDR3 DNA is TGTGCCAGCAGCCCAGTGGGAATTCACGAGCAGTACTTC. Its protein product is CASSPVGIHEQYF.

This sequence joins TRBV10-2 and TRBJ2-7; a weak D match, TRBD2 (5 bases). Germline V gene data show CDR1 as WSHSY and CDR2 as SAAADI. This CDR3 comprises 14 residues. V was trimmed by 8 bases and J by 4 bases, leaving 18 bases between them. For the CDR3, the DNA is TGCGCCAGCGAAACGGGGTCCCCCAAATACGAGCAGTACTTC. It codes for CASETGSPKYEQYF.

The V gene is TRBV7-2, the J gene TRBJ2-7; 14 bases are a match to TRBD2. This CDR3 has 15 amino acids. Germline lookup yields CDR1 SGHTA and CDR2 FQGNSA. V shed 5 bases and J 4 bases; nucleotides not matched to a gene: 4. The CDR3 is CASSPGTSGGYEQYF. DNA of the CDR3: TGTGCCAGCAGCCCCGGGACTAGCGGGGGATACGAGCAGTACTTC.

The chain joins TRBV7-8 to TRBJ2-7, with D unresolved. Germline V gene data show CDR1 as SGHVS and CDR2 as FQNEAQ. V lost 2 bases and J lost 3, with 11 bases in between. The CDR3 length is 14 residues. The DNA for the CDR3 is TGTGCCAGCAGCTTAAGTCGGAACCACTACGAGCAGTACTTC. This encodes CASSLSRNHYEQYF.

The genes are TRBV10-3 and TRBJ2-1, with 10 bases fitting TRBD2. CDR3 size: 14 residues. Germline CDR1 ENHRY, CDR2 SYGVKD. The V gene end was trimmed by 10 bases and the J gene end by 7 bases; junction bases not matched to a gene: 10. Written as DNA, the CDR3 is TGTGCCACCGGGCTAGCGGGGGATCAGAATGAGCAGTTCTTC. The encoded protein is CATGLAGDQNEQFF.

CDR3 in amino acids: CASSMVLQDTQYF. CDR3 coding DNA: TGTGCCAGTAGTATGGTTTTGCAGGATACGCAGTATTTT. The chain carries TRBV19 and TRBJ2-3; no clear D gene. The germline gives CDR1 LNHDA, CDR2 SQIVND (reference sequence). There are 13 residues in the CDR3. V was trimmed by 3 bases and J by 6 bases, leaving 10 bases between them.

This clone was counted a few times. V is TRBV2 and J is TRBJ1-1; no clear D gene. Germline V gene lookup returns CDR1 SNHLY and CDR2 FYNNEI. V gave up 6 bases and J gave up 6 bases, with 5 bases separating them. The CDR3 has 10 residues. The DNA for the CDR3 is TGTGCCAGCAGCGGCGCTGAAGCTTTCTTT. Protein: CASSGAEAFF.

CDR3 sequence reads: CASSIVPYSNTEAFF. The CDR3 DNA reads as TGTGCCAGTAGTATAGTGCCGTATTCGAACACTGAAGCTTTCTTT. This chain connects TRBV19 to TRBJ1-1, with unresolved D. The germline V and J ends were trimmed by 1 base and 1 base, with 10 bases remaining between them. The V gene's germline CDR1 is LNHDA and CDR2 SQIVND (reference sequence). This CDR3 is 15 amino acids long. The entire variable domain, with the rest obtained from reference TRBV19 and TRBJ1-1, is as follows: DGGITQSPKYLFRKEGQNVTLSCEQNLNHDAMYWYRQDPGQGLRLIYYSQIVNDFQKGDIAEGYSVSREKKESFPLTVTSAQKNPTAFYLCASSIVPYSNTEAFFGQGTRLTVV.